A single sample gave rise to the 27 T cell receptor beta chains below, sequenced in a study of T cell responses to AZD1222 COVID-19 vaccine. The method was immunoSEQ multiplex PCR; TCRdb's version includes in-frame clones alone and lacks a portion of them. The profile shows 120,000 to 150,000 clones, 90% to 95% of them singletons. The sample here was peripheral blood, taken on day 0 of AZD1222 vaccination. Every receptor here comes from an adult in good health.

CDR3 coding DNA: TGTGCTAGTGGTTCCACCTCCGTAAATGAGCAGTTCTTC. Translating gives CASGSTSVNEQFF. This chain uses TRBV12-5 with TRBJ2-1; D call uncertain. Trimming removed 4 bases from V and 7 bases from J, with 11 bases in between. This CDR3 has 13 amino acids. CDR1 is LGHNT and CDR2 is FRNRAP in the germline V gene.

The genes are TRBV27 and TRBJ2-5; D is perhaps TRBD1 (5 bases). V gave up 6 bases and J gave up 13 bases, with 24 bases separating them. The CDR3 length is 14 residues. Germline V gene data show CDR1 as MNHEY and CDR2 as SMNVEV (reference sequence). CDR3 sequence: CASSPWGNFLEGYF. Written as DNA, the CDR3 is TGTGCCAGCAGCCCTTGGGGCAACTTTCTAGAAGGGTACTTC.

Note on this clone: The junction departs from the called germline gene at one end, perhaps through a read error. The genes are TRBV10-1 and TRBJ2-7; 9 bases agree with TRBD2. In germline, CDR1 is WNHNN, CDR2 SYGVQD (reference sequence). The CDR3 is 19 amino acids. This chain's CDR3 is CARSDQVSSGEGLPYEQYF. CDR3 coding DNA: TGCGCCCGCAGCGACCAGGTGTCTAGCGGGGAAGGCCTCCCCTACGAGCAGTACTTC.

J is TRBJ2-2 and V is TRBV5-8, with TRBD2 identical over 15 bases. J gave up 6 bases and V 4 bases, and 7 bases lay outside the gene matches. CDR1 and CDR2 from the germline V gene are SGHTS and YDEGEE. The CDR3 loop spans 17 amino acids. As DNA, the CDR3 is TGTGCCAGCAGCCGAGGGACTAGCGGGGGGTTTGCCGGGGAGCTGTTTTTT. Translation: CASSRGTSGGFAGELFF. Filled out from reference TRBV5-8 and TRBJ2-2, the complete variable domain reads EAGVTQSPTHLIKTRGQQATLRCSPISGHTSVYWYQQALGLGLQFLLWYDEGEERNRGNFPPRFSGRQFPNYSSELNVNALELEDSALYLCASSRGTSGGFAGELFFGEGSRLTVL.

The chain is built from TRBV4-1 and TRBJ1-6; D gene unclear. The CDR3 runs 17 residues. The V gene's germline CDR1 is MGHRA and CDR2 YSYEKL. V shed 3 bases and J shed 5 bases, with 17 bases lying between them. The CDR3 loop is CASSHTTPGIDNSPLHF. The CDR3 DNA reads as TGCGCCAGCAGCCACACAACCCCCGGGATAGATAATTCACCCCTCCACTTT.

The V and J genes are TRBV27 and TRBJ1-3, with TRBD1 as a possible D gene (5 bases). The CDR3 loop spans 14 amino acids. CDR1 is MNHEY, CDR2 SMNVEV, per germline (reference sequence). V lost 6 bases and J 7 bases, leaving 16 bases between the germline ends. The CDR3 DNA is TGTGCCAGCAGCAGGGTCCCGCCGGGTAACACCATATATTTT. Its translation: CASSRVPPGNTIYF.

The rearrangement uses TRBV6-2 or TRBV6-3 and TRBJ1-1; 9 bases map to TRBD1. The CDR3 is 15 residues long. The junction had 14 bases not matched to a gene; V was cut back by 5 bases and J by 10 bases. CDR1 MNHEY and CDR2 SVGEGT come from the germline V gene. The DNA for the CDR3 is TGTGCCAGCAGTAAACAACAGGGGGCGGTTAGATTAGCTTTCTTT. Protein sequence: CASSKQQGAVRLAFF.

The genes are TRBV7-9 and TRBJ2-2; TRBD2 is a possible D gene (6 bases). This CDR3 has 14 residues. The germline V gene encodes CDR1 SEHNR and CDR2 FQNEAQ (reference sequence). Trimming cost V 5 bases and J 1 base, with 8 bases left between them. In DNA form, the CDR3 reads TGTGCCAGCAGCCCGCGGGAGAACACCGGGGAGCTGTTTTTT. This sequence encodes CASSPRENTGELFF.

The chain links TRBV19 to TRBJ1-4; D possibly corresponds to TRBD1 (6 bases). The CDR3 is 15 residues long. Germline loops: CDR1 LNHDA, CDR2 SQIVND (reference sequence). V was clipped by 6 bases and J by 4 bases, with 15 bases between them. CDR3 sequence: CASSDHGGLNEKLFF. The CDR3 region has the DNA TGTGCCAGTAGCGACCACGGGGGCCTTAATGAAAAACTGTTTTTT.

The chain recombines TRBV2 with TRBJ2-6; 7 positions agree with TRBD1. Germline V CDR1 and CDR2: SNHLY, FYNNEI. V was clipped by 8 bases and J by 1 base; unmatched bases: 5. This CDR3 has 15 amino acids. The CDR3: CASQTGVSGANVLTF. The CDR3 region has the DNA TGTGCCAGCCAAACAGGGGTATCTGGGGCCAACGTCCTGACTTTC.

The gene calls are TRBV3-1 (or the pseudogene TRBV3-2) and TRBJ2-1; weak D call: TRBD1 (6 bases). Trimming took off 0 bases at V and 7 bases at J, with 13 bases between the two ends. This CDR3 comprises 15 residues. Per the germline V gene, CDR1 is LGHDT and CDR2 is YNNKEL (reference sequence). The DNA for the CDR3 is TGTGCCAGCAGCCAAGAGAGAGACAGGTCGAATGAGCAGTTCTTC. This encodes CASSQERDRSNEQFF.

This chain joins TRBV13 and TRBJ2-7; 10 nucleotides align to TRBD2. The length of the CDR3 is 15 residues. CDR1 is PRHDT, CDR2 FYEKMQ, per germline (reference sequence). V trimming: 5 bases; J trimming: 0 bases; junction bases outside the gene matches: 4. In DNA, the CDR3 is TGTGCCAGCAGCGCTACTAGCGGGGACTCCTACGAGCAGTACTTC. Translating gives CASSATSGDSYEQYF.

The V call is TRBV12-3 or TRBV12-4, the J call TRBJ2-5; D may be TRBD1 (6 bases). V lost 5 bases and J 5 bases, leaving 12 bases between the germline ends. The CDR3 loop spans 13 amino acids. In DNA form, the CDR3 reads TGTGCCAGCAGTACGGACAGCCCGGAGACCCAGTACTTC. This sequence encodes CASSTDSPETQYF.

The CDR3 region is CASSLGISPLHF. CDR3 sequence (DNA): TGTGCCAGCAGCTTGGGCATTTCACCCCTCCACTTT. This chain links TRBV5-4 with TRBJ1-6; no definite D call. Between the trimmed V and J ends, which lost 0 bases and 9 bases, there was a span of 4 bases. The CDR3 loop spans 12 amino acids. Germline values: CDR1 SGHNT, CDR2 YYREEE (reference sequence).

This rearrangement joins TRBV5-1 to TRBJ1-1; D is unresolved. The V end was cut by 0 bases, the J end by 4 bases, with 7 bases between. In germline, CDR1 is SGHRS, CDR2 YFSETQ. This CDR3 contains 13 residues. CDR3 DNA: TGCGCCAGCAGCTTGGCCTCGGGCACTGAAGCTTTCTTT. Amino acids: CASSLASGTEAFF.

Points on this clone: The same CDR3 is also encoded by other DNA sequences in this sample. V and J are TRBV19 and TRBJ1-1; TRBD1 matches 8 bases. CDR3 length: 13 amino acids. Looked up from germline, CDR1 is LNHDA and CDR2 is SQIVND (reference sequence). Germline trimming cut 4 bases from V and 5 bases from J; bases unmatched to any gene: 3. CDR3 in amino acids: CASSRTGGTEAFF. The CDR3 DNA is TGTGCCAGTAGTAGAACAGGGGGGACTGAAGCTTTCTTT.

This clone was counted between two and nine times. The chain couples TRBV7-2 to TRBJ1-2; TRBD1 matches 9 bases. Germline V gives CDR1 SGHTA, CDR2 FQGNSA. Trimming took 5 bases from V and 6 from J; bases not matched to a gene: 13. The length of the CDR3 is 16 residues. CDR3 residues: CASSPTGGGPLHGYTF. The CDR3 coding sequence is TGTGCCAGCAGCCCCACAGGGGGCGGACCCTTACATGGCTACACCTTC.

V and J are TRBV27 and TRBJ1-5; maybe TRBD1 (5 bases). Germline CDR1 reads MNHEY; CDR2 reads SMNVEV (reference sequence). The CDR3 runs to 14 residues. Trimming took off 3 bases at V and 4 bases at J, with 10 bases between the two ends. CDR3 residues: CASSFLGGNQPQHF. The CDR3 region has the DNA TGTGCCAGCAGTTTTTTGGGGGGGAATCAGCCCCAGCATTTT.

V gene TRBV27 combines with J gene TRBJ2-1, with D hard to call. Per germline, CDR1 MNHEY and CDR2 SMNVEV (reference sequence). The CDR3 has 14 residues. V was pared by 5 bases and J by 4 bases, with 12 bases between. In DNA, the CDR3 is TGTGCCAGCAGTCCCCGCCAGGTTTACAATGAGCAGTTCTTC. This translates into CASSPRQVYNEQFF.

This clone has only a few counts. CDR3: CASSPRDRAFTEAFF. The CDR3 DNA follows: TGTGCCAGCAGCCCGCGGGACAGGGCTTTCACTGAAGCTTTCTTT. The rearrangement uses TRBV7-2 and TRBJ1-1, with 9 positions matching TRBD1. Germline V gene data show CDR1 as SGHTA and CDR2 as FQGNSA. Germline trimming cut 5 bases from V and 4 bases from J; bases unmatched to any gene: 8. The CDR3 totals 15 residues.

The chain combines TRBV19 with TRBJ1-2; possible D gene TRBD1, 5 bases. Germline V gene lookup returns CDR1 LNHDA and CDR2 SQIVND (reference sequence). The CDR3 covers 12 residues. V lost 2 bases to trimming and J lost 10 bases, with 11 bases between them. CDR3 in amino acids: CASSIRAGPYTF. Written as DNA, the CDR3 is TGTGCCAGTAGTATACGCGCAGGGCCCTACACCTTC.

The chain employs TRBV30 and TRBJ1-6; D perhaps matches TRBD1 (6 bases). CDR3 length equals 13 residues. Trimming took 7 bases from V and 10 from J, leaving 17 bases between them. Germline CDR1 GTSNPN, CDR2 SVGIG (reference sequence). CDR3 loop: CAFSQGIESPLHF. For the CDR3, the DNA is TGTGCCTTTTCCCAGGGGATAGAATCACCCCTCCACTTT.

This chain links TRBV5-1 with TRBJ1-3, with D unclear. The V gene's germline CDR1 is SGHRS and CDR2 YFSETQ. The V end was cut by 0 bases, the J end by 0 bases, with 10 bases between. CDR3 length: 16 amino acids. CDR3 amino acids: CASSLEQPRSGNTIYF. For the CDR3, the DNA is TGCGCCAGCAGCTTGGAACAGCCACGCTCTGGAAACACCATATATTTT.

The chain uses TRBV11-3 and TRBJ2-2; D gene unclear. This CDR3 region has 15 residues. Germline loops: CDR1 SGHNT, CDR2 YENEEA. The V and J ends lost 1 base and 3 bases respectively, with 9 bases between them. This chain's CDR3 is CASSLVRGYTGELFF. The CDR3 bases are TGTGCCAGCAGCTTAGTACGTGGTTACACCGGGGAGCTGTTTTTT.

The chain recombines TRBV5-1 with TRBJ2-3, with 12 bases identical to TRBD2. The germline V gene has CDR1 SGHRS and CDR2 YFSETQ. V shed 0 bases, J shed 6 bases, and the junction held 2 bases outside the gene matches. The length of the CDR3 is 15 residues. This CDR3 is CASSLAGTSGDTQYF. The CDR3 DNA is TGCGCCAGCAGCTTGGCAGGGACTAGCGGGGATACGCAGTATTTT.

This chain uses TRBV9 with TRBJ1-4; D ambiguous. Trimming cost V 3 bases and J 7 bases, with 13 bases left between them. The CDR3 runs to 14 residues. The germline gives CDR1 SGDLS, CDR2 YYNGEE. CDR3 DNA sequence: TGTGCCAGCAGCGCATACGGGAAAGCTGAAAAACTGTTTTTT. Its translation: CASSAYGKAEKLFF.

The table lists this clone with a count of one. The chain couples TRBV27 to TRBJ2-7, with D maybe TRBD1 (6 bases). This CDR3 contains 14 residues. The germline CDR1 and CDR2 sequences are MNHEY and SMNVEV (reference sequence). Deletions cut 3 bases from V and 3 bases from J, with 12 bases between. CDR3 in amino acids: CASSFQGGNYEQYF. DNA of the CDR3: TGTGCCAGCAGTTTCCAAGGGGGAAACTACGAGCAGTACTTC.